The 20 T cell receptor beta chains below come from one sample, sequenced in a study of long-term antiretroviral therapy in people with HIV. The assay, immunoSEQ v3.0, was run at survey level. Here immunoSEQ multiplex PCR was the method, and the copy in TCRdb shows in-frame clones only, minus some. Here the sample spans 30,000 or so clones, 60% to 75% being singletons. The sample consisted of unsorted PBMCs, taken 3 years after starting antiretroviral therapy. The receptor source for this set is a man aged 45-60 years with HIV.

This sequence joins TRBV30 and TRBJ2-1, with 12 bases that match TRBD2. J was trimmed by 12 bases and V by 2 bases; bases with no gene match: 5. The germline gives CDR1 GTSNPN, CDR2 SVGIG (reference sequence). This CDR3 is 13 amino acids long. The CDR3 nucleotides are TGTGCCTGGAGTCTGACTAGCGGGAGCGGGCAGTTCTTC. Protein: CAWSLTSGSGQFF. The full variable domain, with the rest looked up from reference TRBV30 and TRBJ2-1, is SQTIHQWPATLVQPVGSPLSLECTVEGTSNPNLYWYRQAAGRGLQLLFYSVGIGQISSEVPQNLSASRPQDRQFILSSKKLLLSDSGFYLCAWSLTSGSGQFFGPGTRLTVL.

The chain combines TRBV6-5 with TRBJ1-5; unclear D gene. Germline-derived CDR1 and CDR2 are MNHEY and SVGAGI. The CDR3 spans 13 residues. V dropped 8 bases and J dropped 0 bases, with 8 bases sitting between them. The CDR3 nucleotides are TGTGCCAGCGCGAGAATTAGCAATCAGCCCCAGCATTTT. Amino acids: CASARISNQPQHF.

The chain uses TRBV19 and TRBJ2-7; 8 positions agree with TRBD1. This CDR3 has 13 amino acids. J gave up 4 bases and V 3 bases, and 2 bases lay outside the gene matches. CDR1 is LNHDA, CDR2 SQIVND, per germline (reference sequence). The CDR3 region is CASSINRGYEQYF. The CDR3 DNA follows: TGTGCCAGTAGTATCAACAGGGGGTACGAGCAGTACTTC.

The J gene is TRBJ2-1, the V gene TRBV5-6; no clear D gene. The germline V gene encodes CDR1 SGHDT and CDR2 YYEEEE. There are 14 residues in the CDR3. The V end was cut by 2 bases, the J end by 4 bases, with 10 bases between. The CDR3 bases are TGTGCCAGCAGCTTCAGAAACATTTACAATGAGCAGTTCTTC. Its translation is CASSFRNIYNEQFF. Supplemented by reference TRBV5-6 and TRBJ2-1, the full variable domain reads DAGVTQSPTHLIKTRGQQVTLRCSPKSGHDTVSWYQQALGQGPQFIFQYYEEEERQRGNFPDRFSGHQFPNYSSELNVNALLLGDSALYLCASSFRNIYNEQFFGPGTRLTVL.

This clone is a singleton in its sample. The V and J genes are TRBV4-3 and TRBJ1-5; D gene uncertain. The CDR3 consists of 15 residues. Germline V lookup: CDR1 LGHNA, CDR2 YSLEER. V dropped 0 bases and J dropped 9 bases, with 15 bases sitting between them. In DNA, the CDR3 is TGCGCCAGCAGCCAAGATACCACTGCGGGTCGGCCCCAGCATTTT. Translated, it gives CASSQDTTAGRPQHF.

The chain couples TRBV7-8 to TRBJ2-7; D not certain. Germline V CDR1 and CDR2: SGHVS, FQNEAQ. This CDR3 has 15 residues. V dropped 1 base and J dropped 3 bases, with 13 bases sitting between them. This CDR3 is CASSLGGGRYYEQYF. The CDR3 region has the DNA TGTGCCAGCAGCTTAGGGGGTGGGCGATACTACGAGCAGTACTTC.

The chain links TRBV19 to TRBJ1-2; 9 bases line up with TRBD1. CDR1 and CDR2 from the germline V gene are LNHDA and SQIVND (reference sequence). There are 15 residues in the CDR3. Trimming cost V 9 bases and J 4 bases; bases outside gene matches: 12. CDR3 region: CASQTGGLGGYGYTF. The CDR3 DNA reads TGTGCCAGCCAAACAGGGGGCCTTGGTGGCTATGGCTACACCTTC.

V and J are TRBV25-1 and TRBJ2-7, with a tentative D call TRBD2 (6 bases). V dropped 3 bases and J dropped 6 bases, with 18 bases sitting between them. CDR3 length: 15 amino acids. CDR1 and CDR2 from the germline V gene are MGHDK and SYGVNS. The CDR3: CASSDLGRTLAEQYF. CDR3 nucleotide sequence: TGTGCCAGCAGTGATCTCGGGCGAACACTAGCCGAGCAGTACTTC.

The chain links TRBV30 to TRBJ2-7; TRBD2 agrees at 13 bases. CDR1 and CDR2 from the germline V gene are GTSNPN and SVGIG (reference sequence). Trimming cost V 2 bases and J 7 bases; bases outside gene matches: 11. This CDR3 spans 16 amino acids. The CDR3: CAWSRGLAGTQREQYF. CDR3 coding DNA: TGTGCCTGGAGTAGGGGACTAGCGGGAACTCAGCGGGAGCAGTACTTC.

This chain joins TRBV19 and TRBJ2-3, with 14 nucleotides matching TRBD2. Germline CDR1 LNHDA, CDR2 SQIVND (reference sequence). The CDR3 totals 16 residues. The V segment lost 5 bases and the J segment 4 bases; nucleotides outside the gene matches: 5. The CDR3 region is CASSSRLAGGPDTQYF. The CDR3 DNA follows: TGTGCCAGTAGTTCCCGACTAGCGGGGGGGCCAGATACGCAGTATTTT.

The chain couples TRBV28 to TRBJ2-7; D unclear. Germline V gene sequence: CDR1 MDHEN, CDR2 SYDVKM. This CDR3 is built from 13 residues. V was clipped by 8 bases and J by 2 bases, with 13 bases between them. The CDR3 coding sequence is TGTGCCAGCTGCCCGGCACCCGCCTACGAGCAGTACTTC. Amino acid sequence: CASCPAPAYEQYF. Complete variable domain (other parts from reference TRBV28 and TRBJ2-7): DVKVTQSSRYLVKRTGEKVFLECVQDMDHENMFWYRQDPGLGLRLIYFSYDVKMKEKGDIPEGYSVSREKKERFSLILESASTNQTSMYLCASCPAPAYEQYFGPGTRLTVT.

In DNA, the CDR3 is TGTGCCAGCAGCTTAGACATATACAATGAGCAGTTCTTC. Its translation is CASSLDIYNEQFF. The chain couples TRBV5-6 to TRBJ2-1; D not resolved. This CDR3 region has 13 residues. Germline V CDR1 and CDR2: SGHDT, YYEEEE. Trimming left V 2 bases short and J 4 bases short, with 7 bases between.

V and J are TRBV28 and TRBJ1-5; D is undetermined. Trimming left V 2 bases short and J 4 bases short, with 6 bases between. The CDR3 extends over 13 amino acids. CDR1 and CDR2 (germline): MDHEN, SYDVKM. CDR3 nucleotides: TGTGCCAGCAGTTTAGATGGGAATCAGCCCCAGCATTTT. As protein: CASSLDGNQPQHF.

The chain combines TRBV28 with TRBJ2-1; tentative D call: TRBD1 (6 bases). CDR1 and CDR2 (germline): MDHEN, SYDVKM. Trimming stripped 10 bases from V and 1 base from J, with 17 bases between. The CDR3 spans 15 residues. CDR3 sequence reads: CATSTQGFSYNEQFF. The CDR3 nucleotides read TGTGCCACTAGCACCCAGGGGTTTTCCTACAATGAGCAGTTCTTC.

With respect to this clone: The sample contains more than one DNA sequence encoding this CDR3. The chain has TRBV18 and TRBJ2-5; 10 bases line up with TRBD1. This CDR3 is built from 15 residues. Trimming cost V 0 bases and J 5 bases; bases outside gene matches: 3. Per germline, CDR1 KGHSH and CDR2 LQKENI. The chain's CDR3 is CASSPPGTGVETQYF. The CDR3 nucleotides read TGTGCCAGCTCACCACCCGGGACAGGGGTGGAGACCCAGTACTTC.

J is TRBJ2-4 and V is TRBV7-2; D gene ambiguous. The CDR3 runs to 18 residues. CDR1 SGHTA and CDR2 FQGNSA come from the germline V gene. V was clipped by 0 bases and J by 0 bases, with 15 bases between them. For the CDR3, the DNA is TGTGCCAGCAGCTTAGCGCAAAGGTTTGACTTAGCCAAAAACATTCAGTACTTC. This codes for CASSLAQRFDLAKNIQYF. The full variable domain, rest sourced from reference TRBV7-2 and TRBJ2-4, is GAGVSQSPSNKVTEKGKDVELRCDPISGHTALYWYRQSLGQGLEFLIYFQGNSAPDKSGLPSDRFSAERTGGSVSTLTIQRTQQEDSAVYLCASSLAQRFDLAKNIQYFGAGTRLSVL.

This clone has more than one count but fewer than ten. This chain joins TRBV5-5 and TRBJ1-4; D gene unclear. The CDR3 is 16 amino acids. V was pared by 4 bases and J by 3 bases, with 16 bases between. Germline loops: CDR1 SGHKS, CDR2 YYEKEE (reference sequence). The CDR3 region is CASSPDPFGANEKLFF. CDR3 in DNA: TGTGCCAGCAGCCCGGACCCGTTTGGAGCTAATGAAAAACTGTTTTTT.

The chain uses TRBV4-3 and TRBJ1-1, with 7 bases identical to TRBD1. CDR1 and CDR2 (germline): LGHNA, YSLEER. CDR3 size: 16 residues. V trimming: 0 bases; J trimming: 0 bases; junction bases outside the gene matches: 4. CDR3 region: CASSQDRGGLNTEAFF. The CDR3, as DNA: TGCGCCAGCAGCCAAGACAGGGGGGGGTTGAACACTGAAGCTTTCTTT.

The chain employs TRBV27 and TRBJ2-1; D remains unclear. CDR1 is MNHEY, CDR2 SMNVEV, per germline (reference sequence). Trimming pared 6 bases from V and 4 bases from J, leaving 13 bases between. The CDR3 contains 14 residues. CDR3 nucleotide sequence: TGTGCCAGCAGCCTATCTCGATTTTACAATGAGCAGTTCTTC. Its translation: CASSLSRFYNEQFF.

The chain uses TRBV9 and TRBJ2-7; 12 bases map to TRBD2. J lost 3 bases, V lost 3 bases, and 16 bases had no gene match. The germline gives CDR1 SGDLS, CDR2 YYNGEE. The CDR3 runs to 19 residues. The CDR3 loop is CASSEGTLLAGGPNYEQYF. The CDR3 DNA is TGTGCCAGCAGCGAAGGAACCCTTCTAGCGGGAGGGCCCAACTACGAGCAGTACTTC.